The present T cell receptor beta chain was sequenced within a study of CD8 T cells in Susac syndrome. Concerning this clonotype itself: The target antigen is unknown.

Study findings and constraints: Regarding the TCR sequencing and HLA analysis, the study admitted that a relatively small number of individuals were involved.

Random-hexamer reverse transcription was applied to about 0.5 to 1 ug RNA. Coverage of TCR beta CDR3 amplification by immunoSEQ multiplex PCR extended to 54 Vbeta and 13 Jbeta. TCRdb re-analysed the immunoSEQ multiplex PCR reads in MiXCR, keeping a single row per CDR3 protein. The sample lists about 200,000 distinct CDR3 sequences, around 95% seen once, with 0.1% in the top ten. Trimming cost V 5 bases and J 2 bases, with 15 bases left between them. Germline V gives CDR1 SGHTA, CDR2 FQGTGA. This CDR3 has 15 residues. CD8+ and CD4+ blood T cells underwent TCR beta sequencing. Age- and sex-matched healthy donors served as the control group.

The sample consisted of CD4+ T cells from PBMCs. This sequence originates from a human donor in good health. The V call is TRBV7-3, the J call TRBJ1-2; D possibly corresponds to TRBD1 (5 bases). The CDR3 here is CASSPNGGGNYGYTF. CDR3 nucleotides: TGTGCCAGCAGCCCGAACGGGGGGGGAAACTATGGCTACACCTTC.